The sequence of this T cell receptor (beta chain) was determined in a study of blood T cells in healthy people across ages. Trimming took off 5 bases at V and 10 bases at J, with 17 bases between the two ends. Per the germline V gene, CDR1 is SGHAT and CDR2 is FQNNGV. This CDR3 spans 14 amino acids. Through a sample-barcoded 5' primer and a J-beta primer mix, a second PCR was run for about 6 to 12 cycles. Each of the samples gave a minimum of 2.5 million paired-end reads that contained CDR3. Using its own MiXCR run on the 5' RACE reads, TCRdb lists one record per CDR3 protein. This table holds about 1.8 million distinct CDR3 sequences, 40% to 55% found once.

Source material: blood. The sequence came from a woman aged 40 to 49 in good health. V and J are TRBV11-2 and TRBJ1-4, with D tentatively TRBD1 (6 bases). CDR3 amino acids: CASSDAGTRVKLFF. CDR3 in DNA: TGTGCCAGCAGCGACGCCGGGACACGAGTAAAACTGTTTTTT.